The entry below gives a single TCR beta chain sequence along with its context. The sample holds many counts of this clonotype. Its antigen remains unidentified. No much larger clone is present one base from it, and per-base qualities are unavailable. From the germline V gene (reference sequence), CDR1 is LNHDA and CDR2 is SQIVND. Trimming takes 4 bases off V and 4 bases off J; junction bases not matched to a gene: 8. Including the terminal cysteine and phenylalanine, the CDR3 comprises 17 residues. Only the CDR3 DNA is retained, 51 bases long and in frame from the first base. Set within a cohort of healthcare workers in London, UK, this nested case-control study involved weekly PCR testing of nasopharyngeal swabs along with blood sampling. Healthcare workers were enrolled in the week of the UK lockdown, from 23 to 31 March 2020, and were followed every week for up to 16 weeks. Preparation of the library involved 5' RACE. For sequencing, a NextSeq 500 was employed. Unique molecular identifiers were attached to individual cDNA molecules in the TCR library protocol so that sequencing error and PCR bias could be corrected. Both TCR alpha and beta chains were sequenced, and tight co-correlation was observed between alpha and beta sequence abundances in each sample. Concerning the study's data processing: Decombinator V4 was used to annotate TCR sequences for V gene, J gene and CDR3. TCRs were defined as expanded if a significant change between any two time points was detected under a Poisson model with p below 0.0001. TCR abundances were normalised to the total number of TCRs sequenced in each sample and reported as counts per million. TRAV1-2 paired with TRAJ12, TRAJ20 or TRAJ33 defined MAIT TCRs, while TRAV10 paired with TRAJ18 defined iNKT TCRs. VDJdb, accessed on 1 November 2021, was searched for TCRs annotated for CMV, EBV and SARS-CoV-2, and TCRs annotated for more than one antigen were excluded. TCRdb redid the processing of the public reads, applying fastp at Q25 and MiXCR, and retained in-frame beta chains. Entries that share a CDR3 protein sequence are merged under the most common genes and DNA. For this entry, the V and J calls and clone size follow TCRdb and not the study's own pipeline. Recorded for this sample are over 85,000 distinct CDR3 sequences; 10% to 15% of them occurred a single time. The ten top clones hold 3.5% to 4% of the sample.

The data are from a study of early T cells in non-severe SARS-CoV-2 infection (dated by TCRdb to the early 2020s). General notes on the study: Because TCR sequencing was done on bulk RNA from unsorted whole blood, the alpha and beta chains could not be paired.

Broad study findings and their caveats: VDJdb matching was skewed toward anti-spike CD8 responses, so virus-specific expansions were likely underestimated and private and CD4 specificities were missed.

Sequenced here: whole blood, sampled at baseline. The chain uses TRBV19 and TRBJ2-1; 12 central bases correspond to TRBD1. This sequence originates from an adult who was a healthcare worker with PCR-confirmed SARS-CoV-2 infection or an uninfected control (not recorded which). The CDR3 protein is CASSNPGTGGAYNEQFF. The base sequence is TGTGCCAGTAGTAATCCCGGGACAGGGGGCGCTTACAATGAGCAGTTCTTC.